These T cell receptor beta chains were read from a single sample in a study of monozygotic twins with inflammatory bowel disease. TCRdb reprocessed the 5' RACE reads, with one entry per CDR3 protein and no DNA. The sample has hundreds of thousands of distinct CDR3 sequences, and its top ten clones hold around 2.4%. The sequencing input was blood. The receptors originated from a human donor with ulcerative colitis or Crohn's disease, or a healthy co-twin of an affected twin (not recorded which). Each CDR3 is given with its conserved first and last residue. Each record gives: V gene, J gene, CDR3 protein.

V: TRBV6-1; J: TRBJ2-3; CDR3: CASSEESGYTDTQYF
V: TRBV12-3/TRBV12-4; J: TRBJ1-1; CDR3: CASRGQGSGFTEAFF
V: TRBV20-1; J: TRBJ2-7; CDR3: CSATPPSSGISYEQYF
V: TRBV5-6; J: TRBJ2-2; CDR3: CASSFAGGSGELFF
V: TRBV7-2; J: TRBJ1-2; CDR3: CASGSDRGLGYTF
V: TRBV4-3; J: TRBJ2-7; CDR3: CASSQLAGPSYEQYF
V: TRBV19; J: TRBJ2-6; CDR3: CATSRGLTVGANVLTF
V: TRBV30; J: TRBJ1-6; CDR3: CAWRDLSLVYNSPLHF
V: TRBV3-1; J: TRBJ2-1; CDR3: CASSQVSGSSSYNEQFF
V: TRBV24-1; J: TRBJ2-5; CDR3: CATSDPSTRATQYF
V: TRBV7-9; J: TRBJ2-2; CDR3: CASSLAAGARTGELFF
V: TRBV6-5; J: TRBJ2-7; CDR3: CASSYYGTGGSEQYF
V: TRBV6-5; J: TRBJ2-7; CDR3: CASSYSPGPSYEQYF
V: TRBV5-6; J: TRBJ2-5; CDR3: CASSLGTRETQYF
V: TRBV29-1; J: TRBJ1-2; CDR3: CSVESTWGYTF
V: TRBV29-1; J: TRBJ2-7; CDR3: CSVEGLQGNEQYF
V: TRBV2; J: TRBJ1-1; CDR3: CASKGDGSNTEAFF
V: TRBV7-2; J: TRBJ2-3; CDR3: CASSLDGPTDTQYF
V: TRBV5-6; J: TRBJ1-5; CDR3: CASSLAGSYDQPQHF
V: TRBV12-3/TRBV12-4; J: TRBJ1-2; CDR3: CASSLKETGLYGYTF
V: TRBV6-1; J: TRBJ1-4; CDR3: CASRLTGVNLGEKLFF
V: TRBV28; J: TRBJ1-3; CDR3: CASRPALSGNTIYF
V: TRBV7-9; J: TRBJ2-2; CDR3: CASSLYDGANTGELFF
V: TRBV18; J: TRBJ2-3; CDR3: CASSPFGEYTQYF
V: TRBV20-1; J: TRBJ1-2; CDR3: CSASTGQGSSYGYTF
V: TRBV6-2/TRBV6-3; J: TRBJ1-2; CDR3: CASRDWDYGYTF
V: TRBV20-1; J: TRBJ1-3; CDR3: CSASPPGQGAGNTIYF
V: TRBV5-6; J: TRBJ1-5; CDR3: CAGSSRGGDQPQHF
V: TRBV19; J: TRBJ2-5; CDR3: CASSARDRGQETQYF
V: TRBV10-3; J: TRBJ2-7; CDR3: CAISESGTGSHEQYF
V: TRBV12-3/TRBV12-4; J: TRBJ1-2; CDR3: CASSLIGGYTF
V: TRBV20-1; J: TRBJ1-2; CDR3: CSARAPTTGNDGYTF
V: TRBV20-1; J: TRBJ2-3; CDR3: CSAPSWTGGTDTQYF
V: TRBV20-1; J: TRBJ2-1; CDR3: CSAGAGLAGVDNEQFF
V: TRBV12-3/TRBV12-4; J: TRBJ2-7; CDR3: CASSSPAGQYF
V: TRBV29-1; J: TRBJ2-5; CDR3: CSDLGAGGTLTQYF
V: TRBV12-3/TRBV12-4; J: TRBJ1-2; CDR3: CASSLALGQSYTF
V: TRBV7-9; J: TRBJ2-4; CDR3: CASSQDYGIKNIQYF
V: TRBV20-1; J: TRBJ2-1; CDR3: CSASRQGINEQFF
V: TRBV12-3/TRBV12-4; J: TRBJ1-1; CDR3: CASSLQIDSPYTEAFF
V: TRBV27; J: TRBJ2-3; CDR3: CASIGLAKGGDTQYF
V: TRBV30; J: TRBJ1-5; CDR3: CAWSTDTGNQPQHF
V: TRBV20-1; J: TRBJ2-1; CDR3: CSARTRDEQFF
V: TRBV20-1; J: TRBJ1-2; CDR3: CSAFGSDGYTF
V: TRBV5-1; J: TRBJ1-1; CDR3: CASAASVNTEAFF
V: TRBV11-1; J: TRBJ2-2; CDR3: CASSLGGGISDGTGELFF
V: TRBV5-1; J: TRBJ2-2; CDR3: CASSASGNSNTGELFF
V: TRBV20-1; J: TRBJ1-3; CDR3: CSARPGQTSGNTIYF
V: TRBV4-1; J: TRBJ2-3; CDR3: CASSQDRTSGGTDTQYF
V: TRBV7-2; J: TRBJ1-1; CDR3: CASSSHSAGEAFF
V: TRBV10-3; J: TRBJ2-1; CDR3: CAISQMGEQFF
V: TRBV9; J: TRBJ2-7; CDR3: CASSQRRGDDEQYF
V: TRBV11-2; J: TRBJ1-3; CDR3: CASSLNLLSGNTIYF
V: TRBV12-3/TRBV12-4; J: TRBJ1-1; CDR3: CASSYFSVNTEAFF
V: TRBV4-3; J: TRBJ2-1; CDR3: CASSQGEAFTYNEQFF